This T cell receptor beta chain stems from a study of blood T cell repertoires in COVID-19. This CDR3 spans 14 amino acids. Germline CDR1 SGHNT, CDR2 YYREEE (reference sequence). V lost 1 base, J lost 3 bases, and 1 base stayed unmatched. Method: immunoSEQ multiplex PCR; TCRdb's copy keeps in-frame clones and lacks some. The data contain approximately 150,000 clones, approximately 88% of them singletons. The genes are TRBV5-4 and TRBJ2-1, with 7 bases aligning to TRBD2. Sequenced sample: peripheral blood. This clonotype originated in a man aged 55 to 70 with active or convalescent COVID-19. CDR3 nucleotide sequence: TGTGCCAGCAGCTTGAGCGGGAACTACAATGAGCAGTTCTTC. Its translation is CASSLSGNYNEQFF.